This paragraph covers one T cell receptor (beta chain) sequence. This sample is drawn from a study of blood T cell repertoires in COVID-19. Study context: The study drew acute and convalescent COVID-19 samples from the United States, Italy and Spain. Nucleic acid was either cDNA or gDNA, and it came from T cells, B-cell-depleted T cells, or PBMCs.

In the original analysis: Scientists estimated how many nucleated cells there were by amplifying reference gene primers. This table comes from immunoSEQ multiplex PCR, and its TCRdb copy is limited to in-frame clones, with some not included. V and J calls and clone size follow that table, whereas D and trimming were derived from the DNA. The sample includes about 82,000 clones, about 86% of them seen just once. Sequenced sample: peripheral blood. The TCR originated in an elderly man with acute or convalescent COVID-19.

Here the CDR3 DNA reads TGTGCCAGCAGTGCCATGGGACTTATGAACACTGAAGCTTTCTTT. This encodes CASSAMGLMNTEAFF. The chain combines TRBV6-2 or TRBV6-3 with TRBJ1-1, with a tentative D call TRBD1 (5 bases). The CDR3 length is 15 residues. V lost 5 bases to trimming and J lost 0 bases, with 13 bases between them. Germline-derived CDR1 and CDR2 are MNHEY and SVGEGT.